The rows below give T cell receptor beta chains drawn from one sample of a study of T cells in Graves' hyperthyroidism and ophthalmopathy. TCRdb used MiXCR to reprocess the multiplex PCR reads, holding one entry per CDR3 protein. Here the sample spans approximately 370,000 distinct CDR3 sequences, about a sixth being singletons. Specimen: blood. The source of these receptors is a woman aged 30 to 39 with Graves' hyperthyroidism that later progressed to Graves' ophthalmopathy. CDR3s include the opening cysteine and the closing phenylalanine or tryptophan. Fields, in order: D gene, clone size, J gene, V gene, CDR3 DNA, CDR3 protein. A D gene is named only where the DNA matches it firmly. A clone size is listed for some rows: how often the clone was seen (once, few, many), or a class if it is expanded.

D gene: TRBD1
clone size: few
J gene: TRBJ1-1
V gene: TRBV5-1
CDR3 DNA: TGCGCCAGCGGCAATACGGACAGGGGGTCCCCGGAAGCTTTCTTT
CDR3 protein: CASGNTDRGSPEAFF

D gene: TRBD1
clone size: -
J gene: TRBJ2-6
V gene: TRBV24-1
CDR3 DNA: TGTGCCACCAGTGAGTCGTCGGGGACAGGATACTCTGGGGCCAACGTCCTGACTTTC
CDR3 protein: CATSESSGTGYSGANVLTF

D gene: -
clone size: many
J gene: TRBJ2-1
V gene: TRBV7-9
CDR3 DNA: TGTGCCAGCAGCTTTTCGCCGGGGGTCCGCTCCTACAATGAGCAGTTCTTC
CDR3 protein: CASSFSPGVRSYNEQFF

D gene: TRBD1
clone size: many
J gene: TRBJ2-7
V gene: TRBV20-1
CDR3 DNA: TGCAGTGCTAGAGATTCAGGGGGTTTGGACGAGCAGTACTTC
CDR3 protein: CSARDSGGLDEQYF

D gene: -
clone size: -
J gene: TRBJ2-1
V gene: TRBV19
CDR3 DNA: TGTGCCAGTAGTATTTACCATGGGGGCAACGGGGAGCAGTTCTTC
CDR3 protein: CASSIYHGGNGEQFF

D gene: TRBD1
clone size: few
J gene: TRBJ1-2
V gene: TRBV7-9
CDR3 DNA: TGTGCCAGCAGCCCGAAGGGACAGATACTAAAGGGCTACACCTTC
CDR3 protein: CASSPKGQILKGYTF

D gene: TRBD1
clone size: many
J gene: TRBJ2-1
V gene: TRBV20-1
CDR3 DNA: TGCAGTGCTCCCCAGGGACAGGGGAACTACAATGAGCAGTTCTTC
CDR3 protein: CSAPQGQGNYNEQFF

D gene: -
clone size: few
J gene: TRBJ2-3
V gene: TRBV5-4
CDR3 DNA: TGTGCCAGCAGCTCCGGGGGAGCGGCGGAAGATACGCAGTATTTT
CDR3 protein: CASSSGGAAEDTQYF

D gene: -
clone size: few
J gene: TRBJ1-6
V gene: TRBV7-9
CDR3 DNA: TGTGCCAGCAGCTTAGTTATAGGGGTCAGGTCACCCCTCCACTTT
CDR3 protein: CASSLVIGVRSPLHF

D gene: TRBD1
clone size: many
J gene: TRBJ1-6
V gene: TRBV28
CDR3 DNA: TGTGCCAGCAGTCTCCACAAGATGGGACAGGAGGACAATTCACCCCTCCACTTT
CDR3 protein: CASSLHKMGQEDNSPLHF

D gene: -
clone size: few
J gene: TRBJ1-1
V gene: TRBV30
CDR3 DNA: TGTGCCTGGATGGGTGTGAACACTGAAGCTTTCTTT
CDR3 protein: CAWMGVNTEAFF

D gene: -
clone size: -
J gene: TRBJ2-2
V gene: TRBV18
CDR3 DNA: TGTGCCAGCCGCAGGGGCCGGAACACCGGGGAGCTGTTTTTT
CDR3 protein: CASRRGRNTGELFF

D gene: -
clone size: many
J gene: TRBJ1-1
V gene: TRBV7-9
CDR3 DNA: TGTGCCAGCAGTCTCGGTGGAGGGAACACTGAAGCTTTCTTT
CDR3 protein: CASSLGGGNTEAFF

D gene: -
clone size: many
J gene: TRBJ2-5
V gene: TRBV28
CDR3 DNA: TGTGCCAGCAGGGAAGGGCCGGGAAGTTACGAGACCCAGTACTTC
CDR3 protein: CASREGPGSYETQYF

D gene: TRBD2
clone size: many
J gene: TRBJ2-1
V gene: TRBV30
CDR3 DNA: TGTGCCTGGAGTGTATTAGTGGGACTAGCGGGGGCATCCTACAATGAGCAGTTCTTC
CDR3 protein: CAWSVLVGLAGASYNEQFF

D gene: -
clone size: -
J gene: TRBJ1-2
V gene: TRBV7-2
CDR3 DNA: TGTGCCAGCAGCCAAGATGACACCCAGCACTATGGCTACCCCTTC
CDR3 protein: CASSQDDTQHYGYPF

D gene: TRBD1
clone size: -
J gene: TRBJ1-5
V gene: TRBV11-2
CDR3 DNA: TGTGCCAGCAGCTACGGGACAGGGGTGGGTCAGCCCCAGCATTTT
CDR3 protein: CASSYGTGVGQPQHF

D gene: -
clone size: -
J gene: TRBJ2-2
V gene: TRBV6-1
CDR3 DNA: TGTGCCAGCAGTTATGCGCACACCGGGGAGCTGTTTTTT
CDR3 protein: CASSYAHTGELFF

D gene: TRBD2
clone size: -
J gene: TRBJ2-3
V gene: TRBV12-3/TRBV12-4
CDR3 DNA: TGTGCCAGCAGTCGTACGACTAGCGGGGCCAGCACAGATACGCAGTATTTT
CDR3 protein: CASSRTTSGASTDTQYF

D gene: TRBD2
clone size: -
J gene: TRBJ2-5
V gene: TRBV6-1
CDR3 DNA: TGTGCCAGCAGTGAATACGCGGGAGGACAAGAGACCCAGTACTTC
CDR3 protein: CASSEYAGGQETQYF

D gene: TRBD2
clone size: -
J gene: TRBJ2-5
V gene: TRBV19
CDR3 DNA: TGTGCCAGTAGTAGAGCGGGAGCCGCAGAGACCCAGTACTTC
CDR3 protein: CASSRAGAAETQYF

D gene: -
clone size: many
J gene: TRBJ2-3
V gene: TRBV20-1
CDR3 DNA: TGCAGTGCTAGAGTCGGGGGCTCGGGCACAGATACGCAGTATTTT
CDR3 protein: CSARVGGSGTDTQYF

D gene: -
clone size: -
J gene: TRBJ1-1
V gene: TRBV19
CDR3 DNA: TGTGCCAGTAGGAAACTGGGGGGCAACACTGAAGCTTTCTTT
CDR3 protein: CASRKLGGNTEAFF

D gene: TRBD1
clone size: -
J gene: TRBJ1-1
V gene: TRBV28
CDR3 DNA: TGTGCCAGCAGTTCAATCAGGGGGCTCGTGAACACTGAAGCTTTCTTT
CDR3 protein: CASSSIRGLVNTEAFF

D gene: -
clone size: -
J gene: TRBJ2-7
V gene: TRBV28
CDR3 DNA: TGTGCCAGCAGTTCCCTCGGGATAGAGATCAACTCCTACGAGCAGTACTTC
CDR3 protein: CASSSLGIEINSYEQYF

D gene: -
clone size: many
J gene: TRBJ2-1
V gene: TRBV3-1
CDR3 DNA: TGTGCCAGCAGCCAAGGTACCGGTGGCAATGAGCAGTTCTTC
CDR3 protein: CASSQGTGGNEQFF

D gene: -
clone size: -
J gene: TRBJ2-7
V gene: TRBV20-1
CDR3 DNA: TGCAGTGCTATCGCCGGGACCTCAGACTACGAGCAGTACTTC
CDR3 protein: CSAIAGTSDYEQYF

D gene: TRBD2
clone size: -
J gene: TRBJ2-3
V gene: TRBV2
CDR3 DNA: TGTGCCAGCAGGGGGACTAGCGGGAGTGGGGATACGCAGTATTTT
CDR3 protein: CASRGTSGSGDTQYF

D gene: -
clone size: -
J gene: TRBJ2-7
V gene: TRBV4-1
CDR3 DNA: TGCGCCAGCAGCCAAGATTATGGCGGTGAAGAGCAGTACTTC
CDR3 protein: CASSQDYGGEEQYF

D gene: -
clone size: few
J gene: TRBJ1-1
V gene: TRBV4-1
CDR3 DNA: TGCGCCAGCAGCCAAGAGGGGGGCAGGGACACTGAAGCTTTCTTT
CDR3 protein: CASSQEGGRDTEAFF

D gene: TRBD1
clone size: many
J gene: TRBJ1-1
V gene: TRBV3-1
CDR3 DNA: TGTGCCAGCAGCCATAGGGACAGGGCCAACACTGAAGCTTTCTTT
CDR3 protein: CASSHRDRANTEAFF

D gene: -
clone size: many
J gene: TRBJ2-1
V gene: TRBV25-1
CDR3 DNA: TGTGCCAGCAGTGAGGTTTCTAGGCGAAATGAGCAGTTCTTC
CDR3 protein: CASSEVSRRNEQFF

D gene: TRBD2
clone size: -
J gene: TRBJ2-5
V gene: TRBV20-1
CDR3 DNA: TGCAGTGCTAGCCCGCTAGCGGGGGACCAAGAGACCCAGTACTTC
CDR3 protein: CSASPLAGDQETQYF

D gene: TRBD2
clone size: -
J gene: TRBJ2-7
V gene: TRBV2
CDR3 DNA: TGTGCCAGCAGGACTAGCGTCTACGAGCAGTACTTC
CDR3 protein: CASRTSVYEQYF

D gene: -
clone size: many
J gene: TRBJ2-7
V gene: TRBV29-1
CDR3 DNA: TGCAGCGTTGAAGCTTATGGTGGTAGCGAGCAGTACTTC
CDR3 protein: CSVEAYGGSEQYF

D gene: -
clone size: many
J gene: TRBJ2-1
V gene: TRBV28
CDR3 DNA: TGTGCCAGCAGTGCCTCGTTAGGGGAGCAGTTCTTC
CDR3 protein: CASSASLGEQFF

D gene: TRBD2
clone size: -
J gene: TRBJ2-1
V gene: TRBV5-6
CDR3 DNA: TGTGCCAGCAGCGCGACTAGCGGGAGATCAACGTCCTACAATGAGCAGTTCTTC
CDR3 protein: CASSATSGRSTSYNEQFF